This paragraph covers one TCR beta chain sequence. The antigen is undetermined. Germline V gene data show CDR1 as ENHRY and CDR2 as SYGVKD. There are 10 residues in the CDR3. Trimming removed 5 bases at V and 4 bases at J, with 2 bases between. With no exception, relapse followed autologous stem cell transplantation in all patients, and brentuximab vedotin exposure varied. Classifying best responses yielded complete response, partial response or progressive disease. This sample stems from a study of PD-1 blockade in classical Hodgkin lymphoma. Whole-study findings and limits: When nivolumab was started under 1 year after ASCT, patients were excluded. Partial responders and progressors had significantly lower baseline TCR diversity. Unlike CD8+ TCR diversity, which did not rise significantly by C4D1, CD4+ TCR diversity did.

Clones were sequenced by immunoSEQ multiplex PCR, and TCRdb holds only the in-frame ones, with some missing. Counted here are nearly 25,000 clones, roughly 80% occurring once; the ten biggest clones make up roughly 8%. The V call is TRBV10-3, the J call TRBJ2-5; D is undetermined. The TCR originated in a human donor with classical Hodgkin lymphoma. Here the sequenced sample was peripheral blood mononuclear cells (PBMCs), taken before the second cycle of nivolumab. The CDR3 loop is CAISLETQYF. DNA for the CDR3: TGTGCCATCAGTCTAGAGACCCAGTACTTC.